This TCR beta chain was sequenced during a study of neoadjuvant anti-PD-1 for oral cavity cancer. Study in general: Before surgery, most patients got three to four biweekly 3 mg/kg nivolumab doses. Study observations and caveats: After neoadjuvant nivolumab, PBMC T cell clonality was significantly higher in non-responders than responders.

PBMC libraries mostly used about 500 ng of input genomic DNA, with six replicates per sample. TCRdb's table, derived via immunoSEQ multiplex PCR, lists solely in-frame clones and lacks some. The sample lists about 14,000 clones; 60% to 80% were seen once. As for this clone: Its antigen is undetermined.

CDR3 length: 15 residues. Germline-derived CDR1 and CDR2 are LGHNA and YNFKEQ. V was trimmed by 3 bases and J by 4 bases, leaving 15 bases between them. Time point noted: after neoadjuvant nivolumab, at surgical resection. Patients had HPV-negative, locally advanced oral cavity squamous cell carcinoma. This clonotype originated in a person aged 40-85 years with oral cavity squamous cell carcinoma. The sample in question was PBMCs, obtained after nivolumab (anti-PD-1) treatment. The rearrangement joins TRBV4-2 to TRBJ1-1; maybe TRBD1 (5 bases). As DNA, the CDR3 is TGTGCCAGCAGCCAGGGGGGGGGTTCCGGCACTGAAGCTTTCTTT. The encoded protein is CASSQGGGSGTEAFF.